These 10 T cell receptor beta chains share one sample of origin, sequenced in a study of human T cells and chemical hapten exposure. Described time point: patch test 2, 6 weeks after DPC sensitization. Treatment given: therapeutic diphenylcyclopropenone sensitization with weekly scalp DPC. TCRdb independently ran MiXCR on the RACE reads; one entry per CDR3 protein. The profile shows about 380,000 distinct CDR3 sequences, about 6% of them singletons. Sequencing used whole blood, obtained in connection with sensitization to the hapten diphenylcyclopropenone (DPC). The source of these receptors is a woman aged 18-29 years with alopecia areata. Some clones in this sample may be carry-over from other donors' samples.

This clonotype was recorded a few times. The chain combines TRBV3-1 with TRBJ1-3, with 7 bases matching TRBD1. J was trimmed by 2 bases and V by 1 base; bases with no gene match: 11. The CDR3 spans 18 residues. The germline V gene encodes CDR1 LGHDT and CDR2 YNNKEL (reference sequence). In DNA, the CDR3 is TGTGCCAGCAGCCAAGGAGGACAGGCCATAGTGGCTGGAAACACCATATATTTT. Translation gives CASSQGGQAIVAGNTIYF. Full variable domain (outside the CDR3, taken from reference TRBV3-1 and TRBJ1-3): DTAVSQTPKYLVTQMGNDKSIKCEQNLGHDTMYWYKQDSKKFLKIMFSYNNKELIINETVPNRFSPKSPDKAHLNLHINSLELGDSAVYFCASSQGGQAIVAGNTIYFGEGSWLTVV.

Comments on this clonotype: A junction boundary mismatches the germline segment, possibly from a read error. The chain uses TRBV9 and TRBJ2-3; 13 bases align to TRBD2. CDR1 and CDR2 (germline): SGDLS, YYNGEE. The CDR3 length is 18 residues. CDR3 region: CASSLRLAGGPSTETQYF. CDR3 coding DNA: TGTGCCAGCAGCCTGAGACTAGCGGGGGGTCCTAGCACAGAAACGCAGTATTTT.

The chain has TRBV4-2 and TRBJ2-7; D possibly corresponds to TRBD1 (5 bases). CDR3 length: 17 amino acids. V was shortened by 2 bases and J by 1 base, with 18 bases between the two germline ends. Germline CDR1 and CDR2: LGHNA and YNFKEQ. The CDR3 sequence is CASSQPSPRAPSYEQYF. The CDR3 DNA sequence: TGTGCCAGCAGCCAACCTTCCCCCAGGGCGCCATCCTACGAGCAGTACTTC.

This clonotype turned up a few times. This chain joins TRBV6-1 and TRBJ1-6; TRBD1 agrees at 10 bases. Germline trimming cut 4 bases from V and 4 bases from J; bases unmatched to any gene: 4. In germline, CDR1 is MNHNS, CDR2 SASEGT. This CDR3 is 16 amino acids long. DNA of the CDR3: TGTGCCAGCAGTGCCGGACAGGGGGGTTATAATTCACCCCTCCACTTT. Its protein is CASSAGQGGYNSPLHF.

The V call is TRBV7-6, the J call TRBJ1-3; 8 bases match TRBD1. The ends lost 5 bases at V and 3 bases at J; junction bases unmatched: 12. The length of the CDR3 is 17 residues. The germline CDR1 and CDR2 sequences are SGHVS and FNYEAQ. The CDR3 nucleotides read TGTGCCAGCAGCCTAAGACGACAGGGGATCCATGGAAACACCATATATTTT. Translated, it gives CASSLRRQGIHGNTIYF.

At least ten counts were recorded for this clonotype. The V call is TRBV9, the J call TRBJ1-3, with D perhaps TRBD1 (5 bases). The CDR3 sequence is 14 residues long. The V end was cut by 3 bases, the J end by 4 bases, with 11 bases between. Germline loops: CDR1 SGDLS, CDR2 YYNGEE. The CDR3 reads CASSDWGGGNTIYF. CDR3 in DNA: TGTGCCAGCAGCGATTGGGGCGGCGGAAACACCATATATTTT.

This clonotype was observed many times. One junction end does not reproduce the germline sequence, and a read error may be involved. The chain employs TRBV12-3 or TRBV12-4 and TRBJ1-2; 9 positions match TRBD1. The CDR3 totals 14 residues. CDR3 nucleotides: TGTGCCAGCAGATTAGCCGGGACAGGGTATGGCTACACCTTC. It encodes CASRLAGTGYGYTF.

This clonotype was observed many times. The CDR3: CASSYEVDRNQPQHF. CDR3 nucleotides: TGTGCCAGCAGTTACGAGGTGGATCGCAATCAGCCCCAGCATTTT. The chain has TRBV6-2 or TRBV6-3 and TRBJ1-5; no clear D gene. The CDR3 length is 15 residues. The germline gives CDR1 MNHEY, CDR2 SVGEGT. Trimming removed 2 bases from V and 2 bases from J, with 10 bases in between.

At least ten counts were recorded for this clonotype. The chain couples TRBV29-1 to TRBJ1-2; a weak D match, TRBD1 (6 bases). The CDR3 covers 15 residues. Germline lookup yields CDR1 SQVTM and CDR2 ANQGSEA. Trimming shortened V by 2 bases and J by 4 bases, and 17 bases separated the two germline ends. CDR3 nucleotides: TGCAGCGTTGAATGGACAGATTCACAGGTCTATGGCTACACCTTC. Protein product: CSVEWTDSQVYGYTF.

In its sample, this clonotype was seen many times. The rearrangement joins TRBV7-8 to TRBJ1-1; D gene unclear. This CDR3 is built from 15 residues. Germline V lookup: CDR1 SGHVS, CDR2 FQNEAQ. The germline V and J ends were trimmed by 0 bases and 5 bases, with 13 bases remaining between them. The CDR3 coding sequence is TGTGCCAGCAGCTTAGCATCATCCCGGGGAACTGAAGCTTTCTTT. Translation gives CASSLASSRGTEAFF.